Listed below are T cell receptor beta chains from one sample, sequenced in a study of blood T cell repertoires in COVID-19. Assay used: immunoSEQ multiplex PCR; TCRdb lists only in-frame clones, some missing. The sample includes around 230,000 clones, 65% to 85% of them seen just once. The sample taken for sequencing was peripheral blood. Source of these receptors: a man between 35 and 55 years old with acute or convalescent COVID-19. Both conserved end residues are part of each CDR3. The D gene is left open where the match is weak. For some rows the clone size is stated as once, few or many, or as a class when expanded; others skip it.

v_gene: TRBV6-5; abundance: NA; d_gene: NA; j_gene: TRBJ1-4; CDR3nt: TGTGCCAGCAGTTTGCAGGGAGGAGATAATGAAAAACTGTTTTTT; CDR3aa: CASSLQGGDNEKLFF
v_gene: TRBV28; abundance: NA; d_gene: NA; j_gene: TRBJ1-2; CDR3nt: TGTGCCAGCAGTTTTTCCCCGGGGGGCTACACCTTC; CDR3aa: CASSFSPGGYTF
v_gene: TRBV5-4; abundance: NA; d_gene: TRBD1; j_gene: TRBJ1-4; CDR3nt: TGTGCCAGCAGCGCGGGACAGGGTTCGACTAATGAAAAACTGTTTTTT; CDR3aa: CASSAGQGSTNEKLFF
v_gene: TRBV4-3; abundance: NA; d_gene: NA; j_gene: TRBJ1-2; CDR3nt: TGCGCCAGCAGCCAAGAAGACAGCCCAGACTATGGCTACACCTTC; CDR3aa: CASSQEDSPDYGYTF
v_gene: TRBV2; abundance: NA; d_gene: TRBD2; j_gene: TRBJ2-7; CDR3nt: TGTGCCAGCAGTGTTCTAGCGGGGAGAGCTTACGAGCAGTACTTC; CDR3aa: CASSVLAGRAYEQYF
v_gene: TRBV3-1/TRBV3-2; abundance: few; d_gene: NA; j_gene: TRBJ2-7; CDR3nt: TGTGCCAGCAGCCAAGATCTGAACTATAACTACGAGCAGTACTTC; CDR3aa: CASSQDLNYNYEQYF
v_gene: TRBV12-3/TRBV12-4; abundance: NA; d_gene: NA; j_gene: TRBJ1-5; CDR3nt: TGTGCCAGCAGTTACGGGAATCAGCCCCAGCATTTT; CDR3aa: CASSYGNQPQHF
v_gene: TRBV5-1; abundance: NA; d_gene: NA; j_gene: TRBJ1-4; CDR3nt: TGCGCCAGCAGCTTAACACAGTTCACTAATGAAAAACTGTTTTTT; CDR3aa: CASSLTQFTNEKLFF
v_gene: TRBV6-5; abundance: NA; d_gene: TRBD2; j_gene: TRBJ2-1; CDR3nt: TGTGCCAGCAGCTTCGGACTAGTCAATGAGCAGTTCTTC; CDR3aa: CASSFGLVNEQFF
v_gene: TRBV10-2; abundance: NA; d_gene: TRBD1; j_gene: TRBJ1-2; CDR3nt: TGCGCCAGCAGTGAGACGGGACAGCTAGATGGCTACACCTTC; CDR3aa: CASSETGQLDGYTF
v_gene: TRBV5-1; abundance: NA; d_gene: NA; j_gene: TRBJ2-3; CDR3nt: TGCGCCAGCAGCACATCCACTAGGAGAGATAGCACAGATACGCAGTATTTT; CDR3aa: CASSTSTRRDSTDTQYF
v_gene: TRBV5-5; abundance: NA; d_gene: NA; j_gene: TRBJ1-5; CDR3nt: TGTGCCAGCAGCGATGGTGGCCATTTGAGCAATCAGCCCCAGCATTTT; CDR3aa: CASSDGGHLSNQPQHF
v_gene: TRBV11-2; abundance: once; d_gene: TRBD1; j_gene: TRBJ2-1; CDR3nt: TGTGCCAGCAGCTTAAACGGACAGGGGTCATACAATGAGCAGTTCTTC; CDR3aa: CASSLNGQGSYNEQFF
v_gene: TRBV20-1; abundance: NA; d_gene: NA; j_gene: TRBJ2-7; CDR3nt: TGCAGTGCTAGAGATTCTTACGAGCAGTACTTC; CDR3aa: CSARDSYEQYF
v_gene: TRBV7-3; abundance: NA; d_gene: TRBD2; j_gene: TRBJ2-5; CDR3nt: TGTGCCAGCAGCTTAGGAAGCGGGACGGAGACCCAGTACTTC; CDR3aa: CASSLGSGTETQYF
v_gene: TRBV19; abundance: NA; d_gene: NA; j_gene: TRBJ1-4; CDR3nt: TGTGCCAGTAAAACGTCGCAGACAACTAATGAAAAACTGTTTTTT; CDR3aa: CASKTSQTTNEKLFF
v_gene: TRBV6-5; abundance: NA; d_gene: NA; j_gene: TRBJ2-1; CDR3nt: TGTGCCAGCAGTTATAACGGGAACAATGAGCAGTTCTTC; CDR3aa: CASSYNGNNEQFF
v_gene: TRBV5-1; abundance: NA; d_gene: NA; j_gene: TRBJ2-5; CDR3nt: TGCGCCAGCAGCTTGGATATGGAGACCCAGTACTTC; CDR3aa: CASSLDMETQYF
v_gene: TRBV5-8; abundance: NA; d_gene: TRBD1; j_gene: TRBJ1-5; CDR3nt: TGTGCCAGCAGCTCCGGACAGGGGAGGAATCAGCCCCAGCATTTT; CDR3aa: CASSSGQGRNQPQHF
v_gene: TRBV6-5; abundance: NA; d_gene: TRBD1; j_gene: TRBJ2-7; CDR3nt: TGTGCCAGCAGTAACAGGGGGACCTACGAGCAGTACTTC; CDR3aa: CASSNRGTYEQYF
v_gene: TRBV30; abundance: few; d_gene: NA; j_gene: TRBJ1-2; CDR3nt: TGTGCCTGGAGGAAGAGGGACATCTATGGCTACACCTTC; CDR3aa: CAWRKRDIYGYTF
v_gene: TRBV29-1; abundance: NA; d_gene: NA; j_gene: TRBJ1-1; CDR3nt: TGCAGCACAAGGGGGTTAGGGAACACTGAAGCTTTCTTT; CDR3aa: CSTRGLGNTEAFF
v_gene: TRBV7-3; abundance: NA; d_gene: NA; j_gene: TRBJ2-2; CDR3nt: TGTGCCAGCAGCCGAGGGTCCGGGGAGCTGTTTTTT; CDR3aa: CASSRGSGELFF
v_gene: TRBV1; abundance: NA; d_gene: NA; j_gene: TRBJ1-1; CDR3nt: TGCACCAGCAGCCAAGAGTCCCAGGGGGATCCTAACACTGAAGCTTTCTTT; CDR3aa: CTSSQESQGDPNTEAFF
v_gene: TRBV2; abundance: few; d_gene: NA; j_gene: TRBJ2-5; CDR3nt: TGTGCCAGCAGTGAAGACGCGGGGTCCCAAGAGACCCAGTACTTC; CDR3aa: CASSEDAGSQETQYF
v_gene: TRBV6-2/TRBV6-3; abundance: few; d_gene: NA; j_gene: TRBJ1-5; CDR3nt: TGTGCCAGCAGTAATGGTGGCAGTAAAATTCAGCCCCAGCATTTT; CDR3aa: CASSNGGSKIQPQHF
v_gene: TRBV27; abundance: NA; d_gene: NA; j_gene: TRBJ2-1; CDR3nt: TGTGCCAGCAGAATCAGCGGGTCGAGTCTCTACAATGAGCAGTTCTTC; CDR3aa: CASRISGSSLYNEQFF
v_gene: TRBV18; abundance: NA; d_gene: TRBD1; j_gene: TRBJ2-7; CDR3nt: TGTGCCAGCTCACCAACAGGGGATAATCTTTACGAGCAGTACTTC; CDR3aa: CASSPTGDNLYEQYF
v_gene: TRBV4-3; abundance: NA; d_gene: TRBD1; j_gene: TRBJ1-5; CDR3nt: TGCGCCAGCAGCCAAGGGACAGGCCCCAATCAGCCCCAGCATTTT; CDR3aa: CASSQGTGPNQPQHF
v_gene: TRBV7-9; abundance: NA; d_gene: NA; j_gene: TRBJ1-6; CDR3nt: TGTGCCAGCAGCTTGTGGGGGGACTCACCCCTCCACTTT; CDR3aa: CASSLWGDSPLHF
v_gene: TRBV7-2; abundance: NA; d_gene: NA; j_gene: TRBJ2-1; CDR3nt: TGTGCCAGCAGCTTCTCCAGGGACTTTTACAATGAGCAGTTCTTC; CDR3aa: CASSFSRDFYNEQFF
v_gene: TRBV4-3; abundance: few; d_gene: NA; j_gene: TRBJ1-1; CDR3nt: TGCGCCAGCAGCCAAAATGCGGGATTCAACACTGAAGCTTTCTTT; CDR3aa: CASSQNAGFNTEAFF
v_gene: TRBV5-1; abundance: NA; d_gene: NA; j_gene: TRBJ1-5; CDR3nt: TGCGCCAGCAGCTTGGATGGCATTTATCAGCCCCAGCATTTT; CDR3aa: CASSLDGIYQPQHF
v_gene: TRBV21-1; abundance: once; d_gene: NA; j_gene: TRBJ2-7; CDR3nt: TGTGCCAGCAGCAAAGGGGGGGAAAGCGACGAGCAGTACTTC; CDR3aa: CASSKGGESDEQYF
v_gene: TRBV29-1; abundance: NA; d_gene: TRBD1; j_gene: TRBJ1-1; CDR3nt: TGCAGCTCGAGGGGGACAGGGGGTTTAAACACTGAAGCTTTCTTT; CDR3aa: CSSRGTGGLNTEAFF
v_gene: TRBV30; abundance: NA; d_gene: NA; j_gene: TRBJ1-2; CDR3nt: TGTGCCTGGATTCCTTCGACAGAATACTATGGCTACACCTTC; CDR3aa: CAWIPSTEYYGYTF
v_gene: TRBV18; abundance: NA; d_gene: TRBD1; j_gene: TRBJ1-2; CDR3nt: TGTGCCAGCTCGCAGGAACAGGGGCTGGGTGGCTACACCTTC; CDR3aa: CASSQEQGLGGYTF
v_gene: TRBV5-1; abundance: NA; d_gene: TRBD2; j_gene: TRBJ2-5; CDR3nt: TGCGCCAGCAGCTTGTGGTCTAGCGGGGGTAAAGAGACCCAGTACTTC; CDR3aa: CASSLWSSGGKETQYF
v_gene: TRBV5-4; abundance: NA; d_gene: NA; j_gene: TRBJ2-5; CDR3nt: TGTGCCAGCAGCCGAACAGGGATGCAAGAGACCCAGTACTTC; CDR3aa: CASSRTGMQETQYF
v_gene: TRBV4-1; abundance: NA; d_gene: TRBD2; j_gene: TRBJ2-3; CDR3nt: TGCGCCAGCAGCCGTGGACTAGCGGGAGGGCCGAGCACAGATACGCAGTATTTT; CDR3aa: CASSRGLAGGPSTDTQYF
v_gene: TRBV9; abundance: NA; d_gene: NA; j_gene: TRBJ1-2; CDR3nt: TGTGCCAGCAGCGCACCCTCGACAGAACGAGCAAAAAACTATGGCTACACCTTC; CDR3aa: CASSAPSTERAKNYGYTF
v_gene: TRBV7-2; abundance: NA; d_gene: NA; j_gene: TRBJ2-2; CDR3nt: TGTGCCAGCAGCTTAGCGGGTGGCGGCACCGGGGAGCTGTTTTTT; CDR3aa: CASSLAGGGTGELFF
v_gene: TRBV4-1; abundance: NA; d_gene: NA; j_gene: TRBJ2-7; CDR3nt: TGCGCCAGCAGCCAAGATCGAGAAAACGAGCAGTACTTC; CDR3aa: CASSQDRENEQYF
v_gene: TRBV6-1; abundance: NA; d_gene: NA; j_gene: TRBJ1-5; CDR3nt: TGTGCCAGCAGTGGGAATTTTGGGCAGGGAAGACAGCCCCAGCATTTT; CDR3aa: CASSGNFGQGRQPQHF